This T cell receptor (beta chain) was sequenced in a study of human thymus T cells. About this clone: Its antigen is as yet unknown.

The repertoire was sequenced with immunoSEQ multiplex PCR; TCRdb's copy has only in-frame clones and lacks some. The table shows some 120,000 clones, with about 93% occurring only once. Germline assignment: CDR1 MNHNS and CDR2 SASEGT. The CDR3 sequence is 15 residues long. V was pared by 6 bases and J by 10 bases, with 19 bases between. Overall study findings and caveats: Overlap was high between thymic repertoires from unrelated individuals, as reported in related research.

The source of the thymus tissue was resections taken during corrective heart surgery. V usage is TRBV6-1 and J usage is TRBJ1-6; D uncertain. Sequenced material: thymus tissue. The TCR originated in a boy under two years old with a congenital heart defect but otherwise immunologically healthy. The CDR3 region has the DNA TGTGCCAGCAGGTCCGTGGGGTCGGTCCAATCACCCCTCCACTTT. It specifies CASRSVGSVQSPLHF.